One and the same sample provided the 31 T cell receptor beta chains below, sequenced in a study of T-cell reconstitution after alpha-beta-depleted transplantation in children. A library of TCRbeta sequences, prepared with unique molecular identifiers, was generated. Each CDR3 protein is one row after TCRdb ran MiXCR on the PCR reads. This sample has around 680,000 distinct CDR3 sequences, with around 16% found just once. This sample comprised PBMCs from the stem cell graft donor, obtained from the stem cell graft. The receptors were sampled from a human donor who donated a stem cell graft to a child with acute myeloid leukemia.

The chain is built from TRBV4-1 and TRBJ2-1; no clear D gene. Trimming left V 1 base short and J 6 bases short, with 13 bases between. Germline V lookup: CDR1 MGHRA, CDR2 YSYEKL. The CDR3 spans 15 residues. The CDR3 bases are TGCGCCAGCAGCCAAGTACTTGGGGTTTCCAATGAGCAGTTCTTC. Amino acids: CASSQVLGVSNEQFF.

This clonotype has more than one count but fewer than ten. The genes are TRBV20-1 and TRBJ1-4; weak D call: TRBD1 (6 bases). Trimming removed 5 bases at V and 4 bases at J, with 17 bases between. Germline V lookup: CDR1 DFQATT, CDR2 SNEGSKA (reference sequence). The CDR3 is 15 amino acids. CDR3 amino acids: CSAPQGLGLNEKLFF. In DNA form, the CDR3 reads TGCAGTGCTCCACAGGGTTTGGGACTTAATGAAAAACTGTTTTTT.

This clonotype was counted many times. The CDR3 spells CSATLAGSTDTQYF. DNA of the CDR3: TGCAGTGCCACATTGGCGGGGAGCACAGATACGCAGTATTTT. The J gene is TRBJ2-3, the V gene TRBV20-1, with D perhaps matching TRBD2 (6 bases). The germline V gene has CDR1 DFQATT and CDR2 SNEGSKA (reference sequence). Trimming pared 6 bases from V and 0 bases from J, leaving 13 bases between. This CDR3 comprises 14 residues.

The CDR3 region has the DNA TGTGCCAGCAGTAGGACAGTCCTTGGTGCTGAAGCTTTCTTT. Amino acid sequence: CASSRTVLGAEAFF. This chain joins TRBV25-1 and TRBJ1-1, with a tentative D call TRBD1 (6 bases). V gave up 5 bases and J gave up 6 bases, with 16 bases separating them. CDR1 and CDR2 (germline): MGHDK, SYGVNS. This CDR3 has 14 residues. The complete variable domain, with remaining parts taken from reference TRBV25-1 and TRBJ1-1, reads EADIYQTPRYLVIGTGKKITLECSQTMGHDKMYWYQQDPGMELHLIHYSYGVNSTEKGDLSSESTVSRIRTEHFPLTLESARPSHTSQYLCASSRTVLGAEAFFGQGTRLTVV.

The chain recombines TRBV6-2 or TRBV6-3 with TRBJ2-1; the D call may be TRBD1 or TRBD2 (5 bases each). The CDR3 length is 15 residues. The V end was cut by 8 bases, the J end by 3 bases, with 17 bases between. CDR1 and CDR2 (germline): MNHEY, SVGEGT. The CDR3 sequence is CASDGTDTYYNEQFF. In DNA form, the CDR3 reads TGTGCCAGCGACGGGACCGATACCTACTACAATGAGCAGTTCTTC.

This clonotype has just a few counts. V is TRBV7-9 and J is TRBJ2-1, with a weak D call TRBD1 (5 bases). Deletions cut 5 bases from V and 6 bases from J, with 17 bases between. CDR3 size: 15 residues. CDR1 and CDR2 (germline): SEHNR, FQNEAQ (reference sequence). The CDR3 loop reads CASSPREGESNEQFF. In DNA, the CDR3 is TGTGCCAGCAGCCCGCGAGAAGGGGAAAGCAATGAGCAGTTCTTC. Filled out from reference TRBV7-9 and TRBJ2-1, the complete variable domain reads DTGVSQNPRHKITKRGQNVTFRCDPISEHNRLYWYRQTLGQGPEFLTYFQNEAQLEKSRLLSDRFSAERPKGSFSTLEIQRTEQGDSAMYLCASSPREGESNEQFFGPGTRLTVL.

This clonotype showed up many times. The V and J genes are TRBV10-3 and TRBJ2-7, with TRBD1 as a possible D gene (5 bases). CDR1 is ENHRY and CDR2 is SYGVKD in the germline V gene. This CDR3 comprises 16 residues. V lost 0 bases and J 5 bases, leaving 17 bases between the germline ends. The CDR3 bases are TGTGCCATCAGTGAGTCGCTTCTCTCCAGGGCGAACGAGCAGTACTTC. It specifies CAISESLLSRANEQYF.

This clonotype has at least ten counts. The chain uses TRBV20-1 and TRBJ2-3; D perhaps matches TRBD2 (6 bases). The ends were cut back, 7 bases at V and 0 bases at J, with 14 bases in the middle. The germline CDR1 and CDR2 sequences are DFQATT and SNEGSKA (reference sequence). This CDR3 has 14 residues. The CDR3 region is CSGTEGGSTDTQYF. The DNA of the CDR3 is TGCAGTGGCACGGAGGGCGGGAGCACAGATACGCAGTATTTT.

The J gene is TRBJ2-1, the V gene TRBV7-9, with D tentatively TRBD2 (6 bases). The CDR3 contains 14 residues. The germline V gene has CDR1 SEHNR and CDR2 FQNEAQ (reference sequence). The ends were cut back, 5 bases at V and 6 bases at J, with 14 bases in the middle. This chain's CDR3 is CASSQLLAGNEQFF. In nucleotides, the CDR3 is TGTGCCAGCAGCCAACTACTAGCCGGCAATGAGCAGTTCTTC. The full variable domain, its missing parts supplied by reference TRBV7-9 and TRBJ2-1, is DTGVSQNPRHKITKRGQNVTFRCDPISEHNRLYWYRQTLGQGPEFLTYFQNEAQLEKSRLLSDRFSAERPKGSFSTLEIQRTEQGDSAMYLCASSQLLAGNEQFFGPGTRLTVL.

The chain couples TRBV15 to TRBJ2-3, with 10 bases identical to TRBD1. The CDR3 is 16 amino acids. V dropped 3 bases and J dropped 2; count of bases not matched to a gene: 5. CDR1 is LNHNV, CDR2 YYDKDF, per germline (reference sequence). CDR3 in DNA: TGTGCCACCAGCAGGGGCGGGACAGGGGACACAGATACGCAGTATTTT. Its protein product is CATSRGGTGDTDTQYF.

This clonotype showed up many times. This chain links TRBV20-1 with TRBJ1-4, with TRBD1 matching 8 bases. The germline CDR1 and CDR2 sequences are DFQATT and SNEGSKA (reference sequence). The CDR3 extends over 14 amino acids. V lost 5 bases to trimming and J lost 0 bases; unmatched junction nucleotides: 2. As DNA, the CDR3 is TGCAGTGCTTGGGGACAGGCAACTAATGAAAAACTGTTTTTT. Residues: CSAWGQATNEKLFF.

Concerning this clonotype itself: This may arise from a read error, as a much more abundant clone is one base away. The chain combines TRBV29-1 with TRBJ2-1; D may match TRBD1 or TRBD2 (6 bases each). CDR3 size: 16 residues. Germline V gives CDR1 SQVTM, CDR2 ANQGSEA. V lost 0 bases, J lost 5 bases, and 17 bases lay in between. CDR3 sequence reads: CSVEEGRGLTHNEQFF. The DNA of the CDR3 is TGCAGCGTTGAAGAAGGCCGGGGGCTGACCCACAATGAGCAGTTCTTC.

This clonotype came up a few times. The genes are TRBV12-3 or TRBV12-4 and TRBJ2-4, with 10 bases lining up with TRBD1. V was clipped by 5 bases and J by 7 bases; unmatched bases: 5. There are 14 residues in the CDR3. The CDR3 protein is CASSLGTGANIQYF. DNA of the CDR3: TGTGCCAGCAGTCTCGGGACAGGGGCGAACATTCAGTACTTC.

This clonotype was observed a few times. The rearrangement links TRBV5-1 to TRBJ2-1; D may be TRBD2 (6 bases). Trimming took 0 bases from V and 8 from J, leaving 15 bases between them. The CDR3 extends over 15 amino acids. The V gene's germline CDR1 is SGHRS and CDR2 YFSETQ. This CDR3 reads CASSLEAGLGDEQFF. In DNA form, the CDR3 reads TGCGCCAGCAGCTTGGAAGCGGGCCTTGGGGATGAGCAGTTCTTC. Variable domain in full (rest from reference TRBV5-1 and TRBJ2-1): KAGVTQTPRYLIKTRGQQVTLSCSPISGHRSVSWYQQTPGQGLQFLFEYFSETQRNKGNFPGRFSGRQFSNSRSEMNVSTLELGDSALYLCASSLEAGLGDEQFFGPGTRLTVL.

This clonotype was observed many times. This rearrangement joins TRBV29-1 to TRBJ2-2; 7 bases map to TRBD2. Germline CDR1 reads SQVTM; CDR2 reads ANQGSEA. The CDR3 spans 16 residues. Trimming at V came to 6 bases and at J to 2 bases, leaving 12 bases not matched to a gene. The CDR3: CSVVDRRGSNTGELFF. DNA of the CDR3: TGCAGCGTCGTGGATCGGCGGGGGAGCAACACCGGGGAGCTGTTTTTT.

The chain combines TRBV12-3 or TRBV12-4 with TRBJ1-4; 9 nucleotides match TRBD1. The CDR3 has 16 residues. With V trimmed by 3 bases and J by 3 bases, 5 bases remained unmatched. Here the CDR3 DNA reads TGTGCCAGCAGTTTTGGGACAGGGAGTGCTAATGAAAAACTGTTTTTT. Amino acids: CASSFGTGSANEKLFF.

This clonotype was seen repeatedly, ten times or more. V and J are TRBV5-6 and TRBJ1-6; 7 positions agree with TRBD1. Germline V gives CDR1 SGHDT, CDR2 YYEEEE. V trimming: 6 bases; J trimming: 7 bases; junction bases outside the gene matches: 13. The CDR3 is 16 amino acids. The CDR3 nucleotides are TGTGCCAGCACCTCAAGGGGACAGACCTCCAATTCACCCCTCCACTTT. The encoded protein is CASTSRGQTSNSPLHF.

This clonotype was recorded many times. The J gene is TRBJ2-3, the V gene TRBV20-1; TRBD2 matches at 12 bases. Germline V gives CDR1 DFQATT, CDR2 SNEGSKA (reference sequence). The CDR3 is 18 residues long. V lost 0 bases, J lost 2 bases, and 9 bases stayed unmatched. CDR3 sequence: CSARDSGLAGGYTDTQYF. DNA of the CDR3: TGCAGTGCTAGAGATTCGGGTCTAGCGGGGGGGTACACAGATACGCAGTATTTT.

The chain has TRBV12-3 or TRBV12-4 and TRBJ2-7, with D perhaps TRBD1 or TRBD2 (6 bases each). Trimming stripped 3 bases from V and 1 base from J, with 16 bases between. The CDR3 runs to 16 residues. This CDR3 is CASSFIGGLLSYEQYF. DNA of the CDR3: TGTGCCAGCAGTTTTATCGGGGGCTTACTTTCCTACGAGCAGTACTTC.

The chain joins TRBV11-2 to TRBJ2-5; a weak D match, TRBD1 (5 bases). CDR1 and CDR2 from the germline V gene are SGHAT and FQNNGV. This CDR3 has 15 amino acids. V shed 5 bases and J shed 2 bases, with 15 bases lying between them. CDR3 DNA: TGTGCCAGCAGCCCTGGGGCGGTGACGCAAGAGACCCAGTACTTC. This codes for CASSPGAVTQETQYF.

At least ten counts were recorded for this clonotype. This chain uses TRBV20-1 with TRBJ1-2, with 10 positions matching TRBD1. With V trimmed by 2 bases and J by 8 bases, 5 bases remained unmatched. The germline V gene encodes CDR1 DFQATT and CDR2 SNEGSKA (reference sequence). This CDR3 has 13 residues. The CDR3 reads CSARSGTGAGYTF. The CDR3 coding sequence is TGCAGTGCTAGATCCGGGACAGGGGCCGGCTACACCTTC.

This clonotype was observed a few times. V and J are TRBV5-1 and TRBJ2-6, with TRBD2 identical over 7 bases. The CDR3 loop spans 17 amino acids. The germline CDR1 and CDR2 sequences are SGHRS and YFSETQ. V shed 4 bases, J shed 0 bases, and the junction held 7 bases outside the gene matches. The CDR3 DNA is TGCGCCAGCAGCACGCAGGGAGGGGCCTCTGGGGCCAACGTCCTGACTTTC. The encoded protein is CASSTQGGASGANVLTF.

The table lists this clonotype with many counts. The rearrangement links TRBV6-5 to TRBJ1-1; no reliable D call. This CDR3 has 11 residues. The germline V and J ends were trimmed by 4 bases and 7 bases, with 7 bases remaining between them. Looked up from germline, CDR1 is MNHEY and CDR2 is SVGAGI. The CDR3 DNA is TGTGCCAGCAGTTTTCGTAATGAAGCTTTCTTT. As protein: CASSFRNEAFF.

J is TRBJ2-2 and V is TRBV6-2 or TRBV6-3; tentatively, D is TRBD1 (6 bases). Germline V CDR1 and CDR2: MNHEY, SVGEGT. There are 14 residues in the CDR3. Deletions cut 9 bases from V and 0 bases from J, with 11 bases between. CDR3 nucleotides: TGTGCCAGTCGGACAGAACCGAACACCGGGGAGCTGTTTTTT. Translating gives CASRTEPNTGELFF.

The chain combines TRBV5-1 with TRBJ2-2, with D perhaps matching TRBD1 or TRBD2 (5 bases each). V was cut by 4 bases and J by 3 bases, with 16 bases left in between. The CDR3 runs to 16 residues. From germline, CDR1 is SGHRS and CDR2 YFSETQ. CDR3 region: CASSPGTVKYTGELFF. The CDR3 DNA sequence: TGCGCCAGCAGCCCAGGGACGGTTAAGTACACCGGGGAGCTGTTTTTT.

This clonotype was counted many times. The rearrangement uses TRBV28 and TRBJ2-1, with D tentatively TRBD1 (6 bases). From germline, CDR1 is MDHEN and CDR2 SYDVKM. The CDR3 extends over 12 amino acids. The ends were cut back, 6 bases at V and 4 bases at J, with 7 bases in the middle. The CDR3 loop reads CASRDSYNEQFF. CDR3 coding DNA: TGTGCCAGCAGGGACAGTTACAATGAGCAGTTCTTC.

The chain uses TRBV6-1 and TRBJ2-4; 7 bases align to TRBD1. Germline V gene sequence: CDR1 MNHNS, CDR2 SASEGT. The CDR3 is made up of 18 amino acids. V was clipped by 6 bases and J by 8 bases; unmatched bases: 22. The CDR3 nucleotides read TGTGCCAGCAGCGGAGACCCTACGGACAGGAGGCGGTCGGACATTCAGTACTTC. This gives the protein CASSGDPTDRRRSDIQYF.

This clonotype appeared many times. The rearrangement links TRBV6-1 to TRBJ2-1; no clear D. The CDR3 covers 14 residues. The germline V gene has CDR1 MNHNS and CDR2 SASEGT. Trimming removed 6 bases at V and 7 bases at J, with 16 bases between. CDR3 DNA: TGTGCCAGCAGCCCCGATGTCGTGGTGAATGAGCAGTTCTTC. Translated, it gives CASSPDVVVNEQFF.

Only a few counts were recorded for this clonotype. The rearrangement joins TRBV6-2 or TRBV6-3 to TRBJ2-7; a weak D match, TRBD1 (6 bases). Germline-derived CDR1 and CDR2 are MNHEY and SVGEGT. V lost 5 bases and J lost 2, with 13 bases in between. The CDR3 runs to 14 residues. CDR3 sequence reads: CASSPPGHTYEQYF. CDR3 DNA sequence: TGTGCCAGCAGTCCACCGGGACATACCTACGAGCAGTACTTC.

The chain uses TRBV6-2 or TRBV6-3 and TRBJ2-5, with D perhaps TRBD2 (5 bases). Germline lookup yields CDR1 MNHEY and CDR2 SVGEGT. V gave up 2 bases and J gave up 5 bases, with 15 bases separating them. The CDR3 has 15 amino acids. The CDR3 DNA follows: TGTGCCAGCAGTTACCTGAGGGTTCGGTCGGAGACCCAGTACTTC. It is translated as CASSYLRVRSETQYF.

The gene calls are TRBV12-3 or TRBV12-4 and TRBJ2-6; D is possibly TRBD1 (5 bases). The CDR3 covers 16 residues. V lost 5 bases to trimming and J lost 2 bases, with 13 bases between them. CDR3 region: CASSPLTGAGANVLTF. As DNA, the CDR3 is TGTGCCAGCAGTCCCTTAACAGGCGCTGGGGCCAACGTCCTGACTTTC.